Listed here is a single T cell receptor (beta chain). This entry is derived from a study of cytomegalovirus exposure and HLA in healthy donors. This PCR relied on a set of 60 Vbeta primers and 13 Jbeta primers. Produced via immunoSEQ multiplex PCR; TCRdb's table is partial and in-frame only. Of 200,000 to 250,000 clones in the sample, roughly four fifths were seen once. The TCR sequence derives from a middle-aged woman in good health and CMV-seronegative. Sequenced sample: PBMCs.

The DNA for the CDR3 is TGTGCCAGTAGTCTCCAAGGCTCAGCGGGGCCCCAGCATTTT. Translated: CASSLQGSAGPQHF. The chain combines TRBV19 with TRBJ1-5; D gene uncertain. The ends were cut back, 5 bases at V and 9 bases at J, with 17 bases in the middle. CDR1 and CDR2 (germline): LNHDA, SQIVND (reference sequence). This CDR3 has 14 residues.